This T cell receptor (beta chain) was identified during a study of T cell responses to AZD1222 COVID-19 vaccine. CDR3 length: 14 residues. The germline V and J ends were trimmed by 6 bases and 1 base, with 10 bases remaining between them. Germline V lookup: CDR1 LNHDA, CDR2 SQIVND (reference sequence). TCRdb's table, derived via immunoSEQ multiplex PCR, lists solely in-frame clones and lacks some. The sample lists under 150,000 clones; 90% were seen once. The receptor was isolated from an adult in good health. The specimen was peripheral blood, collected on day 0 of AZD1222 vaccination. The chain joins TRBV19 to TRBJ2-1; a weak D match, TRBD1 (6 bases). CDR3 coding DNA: TGTGCCAGTAGACAGGGATATTCCTACAATGAGCAGTTCTTC. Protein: CASRQGYSYNEQFF.